A single sample is the source of the 30 T cell receptor beta chains below, sequenced in a study of OX40 agonist ivuxolimab in advanced cancers. The assay was immunoSEQ multiplex PCR, and TCRdb's table has in-frame clones only and misses some. The data hold about 100,000 clones, with 75% to 95% observed a single time. This material consisted of CD4+ or CD8+ T cells sorted from blood, taken in a trial of the OX40 agonist ivuxolimab. These receptors were collected from an adult with an advanced solid tumor such as melanoma, head and neck, liver or kidney cancer.

The V and J genes are TRBV28 and TRBJ1-5; 8 bases line up with TRBD1. This CDR3 spans 13 amino acids. Per germline, CDR1 MDHEN and CDR2 SYDVKM. V was clipped by 11 bases and J by 1 base; unmatched bases: 4. The CDR3: CASGGLSNQPQHF. CDR3 coding DNA: TGTGCCTCAGGGGGCCTGAGCAATCAGCCCCAGCATTTT.

The rearrangement joins TRBV27 to TRBJ2-1; 12 bases line up with TRBD2. CDR3 length: 18 residues. Germline assignment: CDR1 MNHEY and CDR2 SMNVEV (reference sequence). The V and J ends lost 5 bases and 2 bases, in that order; junction bases with no gene match: 10. The CDR3 coding sequence is TGTGCCAGCAGTCCTCACGAAAGACTAGCGGGGGCCTACAATGAGCAGTTCTTC. The encoded protein is CASSPHERLAGAYNEQFF.

The V call is TRBV11-3, the J call TRBJ2-1, with a weak D call TRBD2 (5 bases). The V end was cut by 5 bases, the J end by 4 bases, with 12 bases between. Looked up from germline, CDR1 is SGHNT and CDR2 is YENEEA. CDR3 length: 14 residues. In DNA, the CDR3 is TGTGCCAGCAGCCTGAGCGGTCCATACAATGAGCAGTTCTTC. Amino acids: CASSLSGPYNEQFF.

This clone was seen only once. V gene TRBV7-8 combines with J gene TRBJ2-7; D uncertain. Trimming removed 2 bases from V and 0 bases from J, with 11 bases in between. The germline CDR1 and CDR2 sequences are SGHVS and FQNEAQ. CDR3 length: 15 residues. The CDR3: CASSLSSVSSYEQYF. The CDR3 DNA reads as TGTGCCAGCAGCTTATCAAGCGTGAGCTCCTACGAGCAGTACTTC.

The chain links TRBV7-6 to TRBJ2-2; D may be TRBD2 (6 bases). CDR3 length: 15 amino acids. The V end was cut by 4 bases, the J end by 3 bases, with 12 bases between. In germline, CDR1 is SGHVS, CDR2 FNYEAQ. The CDR3 is CASSYTWGDTGELFF. CDR3 coding DNA: TGTGCCAGCAGCTATACTTGGGGGGACACCGGGGAGCTGTTTTTT.

The genes are TRBV28 and TRBJ1-2; 9 bases are shared with TRBD1. Germline V gene data show CDR1 as MDHEN and CDR2 as SYDVKM. This CDR3 has 14 amino acids. With 3 bases clipped from V and 8 bases from J, the junction kept 7 bases outside the gene matches. DNA for the CDR3: TGTGCCAGCAGTTTGGACAGGGGCCCCGACGGCTACACCTTC. Protein sequence: CASSLDRGPDGYTF.

The CDR3 reads CASSRGISGANVLTF. The CDR3 DNA reads as TGTGCCAGCAGCCGAGGAATCTCTGGGGCCAACGTCCTGACTTTC. The J gene is TRBJ2-6, the V gene TRBV11-3; D uncertain. The germline gives CDR1 SGHNT, CDR2 YENEEA. Trimming stripped 5 bases from V and 0 bases from J, with 8 bases between. This CDR3 contains 15 residues. The whole variable domain, filled in from reference TRBV11-3 and TRBJ2-6, reads EAGVVQSPRYKIIEKKQPVAFWCNPISGHNTLYWYLQNLGQGPELLIRYENEEAVDDSQLPKDRFSAERLKGVDSTLKIQPAELGDSAVYLCASSRGISGANVLTFGAGSRLTVL.

This chain connects TRBV30 to TRBJ2-7, with a possible D match to TRBD1 (7 bases). V was clipped by 1 base and J by 7 bases, with 14 bases between them. The CDR3 loop spans 13 amino acids. Germline lookup yields CDR1 GTSNPN and CDR2 SVGIG (reference sequence). CDR3 protein: CAWSGQGREEQYF. The CDR3, as DNA: TGTGCCTGGAGTGGACAGGGACGGGAGGAGCAGTACTTC.

V usage is TRBV7-2 and J usage is TRBJ1-1; a weak D match, TRBD1 (5 bases). The germline CDR1 and CDR2 sequences are SGHTA and FQGNSA. This CDR3 contains 14 residues. The ends were cut back, 2 bases at V and 3 bases at J, with 10 bases in the middle. The CDR3 region has the DNA TGTGCCAGCAGCTTACGTTTGGGGGACACTGAAGCTTTCTTT. This sequence encodes CASSLRLGDTEAFF.

The chain couples TRBV28 to TRBJ2-7, with TRBD2 matching over 11 bases. The germline gives CDR1 MDHEN, CDR2 SYDVKM. There are 16 residues in the CDR3. V gave up 2 bases and J gave up 1 base; unmatched junction bases: 4. The CDR3 region is CASSLATSGTSYEQYF. CDR3 nucleotides: TGTGCCAGCAGTTTAGCGACTAGCGGGACTTCCTACGAGCAGTACTTC.

The chain joins TRBV19 to TRBJ2-2; tentative D call: TRBD2 (5 bases). Trimming pared 6 bases from V and 4 bases from J, leaving 9 bases between. The V gene's germline CDR1 is LNHDA and CDR2 SQIVND (reference sequence). There are 13 residues in the CDR3. The chain's CDR3 is CASRASSTGELFF. The CDR3 nucleotides read TGTGCCAGTAGAGCTAGCAGCACCGGGGAGCTGTTTTTT.

The chain couples TRBV9 to TRBJ1-2; D not certain. The CDR3 has 14 residues. The V gene's germline CDR1 is SGDLS and CDR2 YYNGEE. V was trimmed by 2 bases and J by 5 bases, leaving 13 bases between them. The CDR3 protein is CASSVSEGGYGYTF. The CDR3 DNA reads TGTGCCAGCAGCGTCTCCGAGGGAGGGTATGGCTACACCTTC. Full variable domain (missing parts from reference TRBV9 and TRBJ1-2): DSGVTQTPKHLITATGQRVTLRCSPRSGDLSVYWYQQSLDQGLQFLIQYYNGEERAKGNILERFSAQQFPDLHSELNLSSLELGDSALYFCASSVSEGGYGYTFGSGTRLTVV.

The chain carries TRBV20-1 and TRBJ2-1; D gene ambiguous. V was clipped by 7 bases and J by 7 bases, with 11 bases between them. The CDR3 contains 11 residues. The germline V gene encodes CDR1 DFQATT and CDR2 SNEGSKA (reference sequence). CDR3 DNA: TGCAGTGTACTTGGCCATAATGAGCAGTTCTTC. Its translation is CSVLGHNEQFF.

J is TRBJ2-2 and V is TRBV30; a possible D gene is TRBD2 (6 bases). The CDR3 loop spans 17 amino acids. CDR1 GTSNPN and CDR2 SVGIG come from the germline V gene (reference sequence). Trimming took 2 bases from V and 6 from J, leaving 22 bases between them. The CDR3 DNA reads TGTGCCTGGAGTTCTTCGACGACTAGTTTTCAAGCCGGGGAGCTGTTTTTT. Translation: CAWSSSTTSFQAGELFF.

The chain uses TRBV6-1 and TRBJ2-1; 8 bases match TRBD2. J was trimmed by 6 bases and V by 7 bases; bases with no gene match: 11. The V gene's germline CDR1 is MNHNS and CDR2 SASEGT. This CDR3 has 15 residues. The CDR3 region has the DNA TGTGCCAGCAACTTGAGCGGGAGAATGGGCAATGAGCAGTTCTTC. Amino acid sequence: CASNLSGRMGNEQFF.

V usage is TRBV9 and J usage is TRBJ1-2; 7 bases are shared with TRBD1. CDR1 is SGDLS and CDR2 is YYNGEE in the germline V gene. V gave up 0 bases and J gave up 1 base; unmatched junction bases: 3. CDR3 length: 15 amino acids. For the CDR3, the DNA is TGTGCCAGCAGCGTAGGGGGGACAGTTAACTATGGCTACACCTTC. Its protein is CASSVGGTVNYGYTF.

V usage is TRBV9 and J usage is TRBJ1-1; TRBD1 matches at 7 bases. V dropped 0 bases and J dropped 3; count of bases not matched to a gene: 5. CDR3 length: 15 amino acids. The V gene's germline CDR1 is SGDLS and CDR2 YYNGEE. The CDR3 loop reads CASSVVSGGHTEAFF. CDR3 bases: TGTGCCAGCAGCGTAGTCTCAGGGGGTCACACTGAAGCTTTCTTT.

This sequence joins TRBV6-6 and TRBJ2-7, with D perhaps given as TRBD1 or TRBD2 (5 bases each). V gave up 8 bases and J gave up 2 bases, with 13 bases separating them. Germline CDR1 is MNHNY and CDR2 is SVGAGI (reference sequence). The CDR3 has 13 residues. In nucleotides, the CDR3 is TGTGCCAGCGGTGGGACGCCTACCTACGAGCAGTACTTC. Protein: CASGGTPTYEQYF.

The chain combines TRBV5-8 with TRBJ1-4; no clear D. The germline V and J ends were trimmed by 4 bases and 10 bases, with 14 bases remaining between them. CDR1 is SGHTS, CDR2 YDEGEE, per germline. CDR3 length: 13 residues. In DNA form, the CDR3 reads TGTGCCAGCAGCCGAACACCCTCCGGAAAACTGTTTTTT. Protein: CASSRTPSGKLFF. The whole variable domain, remainder taken from reference TRBV5-8 and TRBJ1-4, is EAGVTQSPTHLIKTRGQQATLRCSPISGHTSVYWYQQALGLGLQFLLWYDEGEERNRGNFPPRFSGRQFPNYSSELNVNALELEDSALYLCASSRTPSGKLFFGSGTQLSVL.

J is TRBJ1-2 and V is TRBV15, with no clear D. Germline assignment: CDR1 LNHNV and CDR2 YYDKDF (reference sequence). V lost 5 bases, J lost 0 bases, and 19 bases lay in between. The CDR3 has 17 amino acids. The DNA for the CDR3 is TGTGCCACCAGCCCAAATCTCCTTCAGCTGACTAACTATGGCTACACCTTC. It specifies CATSPNLLQLTNYGYTF.

V usage is TRBV11-2 and J usage is TRBJ2-3; TRBD1 agrees at 7 bases. The trim removed 5 bases at V and 13 bases at J, leaving 12 bases unmatched. The CDR3 contains 13 residues. CDR1 is SGHAT, CDR2 FQNNGV, per germline. CDR3 DNA sequence: TGTGCCAGCAGCCCAGGGGGTGGTGGTTTCAAGTATTTT. Its protein product is CASSPGGGGFKYF.

This chain links TRBV20-1 with TRBJ2-1, with no clear D. The CDR3 totals 11 residues. Germline V gene sequence: CDR1 DFQATT, CDR2 SNEGSKA (reference sequence). The CDR3 reads CSPAPRIEQFF. In DNA, the CDR3 is TGCAGCCCCGCCCCTAGAATTGAGCAGTTCTTC.

This clone was found once. The chain uses TRBV18 and TRBJ1-3; 8 bases are shared with TRBD1. The CDR3 has 16 amino acids. Trimming at V came to 7 bases and at J to 0 bases, leaving 8 bases not matched to a gene. CDR1 and CDR2 (germline): KGHSH, LQKENI. This CDR3 is CASCGGQADSGNTIYF. The CDR3 DNA reads as TGTGCCAGCTGTGGGGGACAGGCCGACTCTGGAAACACCATATATTTT.

This chain joins TRBV5-4 and TRBJ2-6; 8 bases fit TRBD1. The V and J ends lost 3 bases and 1 base, in that order; junction bases with no gene match: 3. The germline V gene encodes CDR1 SGHNT and CDR2 YYREEE (reference sequence). This CDR3 contains 16 residues. The CDR3 protein is CASSSTGGSGANVLTF. CDR3 bases: TGTGCCAGCAGCTCAACAGGGGGATCTGGGGCCAACGTCCTGACTTTC.

The chain has TRBV6-6 and TRBJ1-5; D gene unclear. V lost 2 bases and J 0 bases, leaving 11 bases between the germline ends. Germline assignment: CDR1 MNHNY and CDR2 SVGAGI (reference sequence). The CDR3 is 16 residues long. In DNA form, the CDR3 reads TGTGCCAGCAGTTACCGCGTTACAGTTAGCAATCAGCCCCAGCATTTT. This codes for CASSYRVTVSNQPQHF.

The CDR3 sequence: CASSLLLAGEQFF. The DNA of the CDR3 is TGTGCCAGCAGCTTGCTCCTAGCGGGAGAGCAGTTCTTC. The chain employs TRBV5-6 and TRBJ2-1; TRBD2 aligns across 9 bases. V lost 1 base, J lost 10 bases, and 3 bases stayed unmatched. Germline V lookup: CDR1 SGHDT, CDR2 YYEEEE. The CDR3 is made up of 13 amino acids. The variable domain in full, with the rest retrieved from reference TRBV5-6 and TRBJ2-1, is DAGVTQSPTHLIKTRGQQVTLRCSPKSGHDTVSWYQQALGQGPQFIFQYYEEEERQRGNFPDRFSGHQFPNYSSELNVNALLLGDSALYLCASSLLLAGEQFFGPGTRLTVL.

In nucleotides, the CDR3 is TGTGCCAGCAGCAAAGTAGACAGGGTAGGAGGAGGCTACACCTTC. The encoded protein is CASSKVDRVGGGYTF. This rearrangement joins TRBV5-4 to TRBJ1-2; 7 bases match TRBD1. With 4 bases clipped from V and 8 bases from J, the junction kept 14 bases outside the gene matches. CDR3 length: 15 residues. CDR1 is SGHNT, CDR2 YYREEE, per germline (reference sequence).

V usage is TRBV7-2 and J usage is TRBJ2-3; 13 bases agree with TRBD2. V dropped 0 bases and J dropped 4; count of bases not matched to a gene: 16. Germline V lookup: CDR1 SGHTA, CDR2 FQGNSA. The CDR3 covers 21 residues. CDR3 DNA: TGTGCCAGCAGCTTAGCCACTAAGTATGTCTCACTAGCGGGAGGGCCAGATACGCAGTATTTT. This gives the protein CASSLATKYVSLAGGPDTQYF. The entire variable domain, with the rest obtained from reference TRBV7-2 and TRBJ2-3, is as follows: GAGVSQSPSNKVTEKGKDVELRCDPISGHTALYWYRQSLGQGLEFLIYFQGNSAPDKSGLPSDRFSAERTGGSVSTLTIQRTQQEDSAVYLCASSLATKYVSLAGGPDTQYFGPGTRLTVL.

V and J are TRBV28 and TRBJ1-2; no reliable D call. This CDR3 has 11 residues. Germline V lookup: CDR1 MDHEN, CDR2 SYDVKM. V was cut by 8 bases and J by 14 bases, with 18 bases left in between. CDR3 amino acids: CASVSQEAETF. The CDR3 DNA reads as TGTGCCAGCGTATCCCAGGAGGCCGAAACCTTC.

J is TRBJ1-5 and V is TRBV2; the match to TRBD1 covers 9 bases. The CDR3 length is 15 residues. Germline V gives CDR1 SNHLY, CDR2 FYNNEI. V dropped 10 bases and J dropped 0; count of bases not matched to a gene: 7. The CDR3 DNA is TGTGCCACTCAGGGGACAGGGTATAGCAATCAGCCCCAGCATTTT. Its translation: CATQGTGYSNQPQHF.